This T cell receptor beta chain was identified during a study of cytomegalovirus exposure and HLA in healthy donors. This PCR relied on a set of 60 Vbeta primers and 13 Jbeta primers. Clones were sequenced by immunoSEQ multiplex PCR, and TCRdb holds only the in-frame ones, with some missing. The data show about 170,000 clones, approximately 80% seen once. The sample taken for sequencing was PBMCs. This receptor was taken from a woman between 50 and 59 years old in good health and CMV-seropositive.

CDR3 DNA sequence: TGTGCCATCAGTGAGTCGAGGACAGGGGGCTCAGAGACCCAGTACTTC. Amino acid sequence: CAISESRTGGSETQYF. The rearrangement joins TRBV10-3 to TRBJ2-5; 11 bases map to TRBD1. Trimming cost V 0 bases and J 4 bases; bases outside gene matches: 4. The CDR3 consists of 16 residues. CDR1 and CDR2 (germline): ENHRY, SYGVKD.